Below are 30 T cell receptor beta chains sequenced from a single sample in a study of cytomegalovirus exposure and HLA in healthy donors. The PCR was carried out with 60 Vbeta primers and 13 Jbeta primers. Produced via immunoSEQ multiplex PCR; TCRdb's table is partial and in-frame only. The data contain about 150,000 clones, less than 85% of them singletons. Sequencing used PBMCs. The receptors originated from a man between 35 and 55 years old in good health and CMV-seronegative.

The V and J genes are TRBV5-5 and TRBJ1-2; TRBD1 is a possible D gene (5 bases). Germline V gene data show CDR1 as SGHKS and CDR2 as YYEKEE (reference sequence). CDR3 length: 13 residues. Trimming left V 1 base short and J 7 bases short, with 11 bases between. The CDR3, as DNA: TGTGCCAGCAGCTTGACGGGGGATTCTGGCTACACCTTC. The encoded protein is CASSLTGDSGYTF.

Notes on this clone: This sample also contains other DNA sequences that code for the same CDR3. CDR3 protein: CAWSPGGETQYF. CDR3 DNA sequence: TGTGCCTGGAGTCCGGGTGGGGAGACCCAGTACTTC. This chain uses TRBV30 with TRBJ2-5; D remains ambiguous. V was cut by 2 bases and J by 5 bases, with 9 bases left in between. CDR1 and CDR2 (germline): GTSNPN, SVGIG (reference sequence). The CDR3 covers 12 residues.

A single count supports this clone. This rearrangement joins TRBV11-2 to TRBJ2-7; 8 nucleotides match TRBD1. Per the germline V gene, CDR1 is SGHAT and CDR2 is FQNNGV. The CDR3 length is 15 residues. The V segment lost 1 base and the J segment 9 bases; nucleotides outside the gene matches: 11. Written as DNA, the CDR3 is TGTGCCAGCAGCTTAGGGCAGGGGGCTCCCACCGGGCAGTACTTC. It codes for CASSLGQGAPTGQYF.

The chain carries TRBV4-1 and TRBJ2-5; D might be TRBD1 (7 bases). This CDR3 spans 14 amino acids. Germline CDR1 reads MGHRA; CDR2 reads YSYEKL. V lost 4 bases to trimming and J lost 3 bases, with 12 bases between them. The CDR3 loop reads CASSRGDSEETQYF. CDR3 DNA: TGCGCCAGCAGCCGGGGGGACAGCGAAGAGACCCAGTACTTC.

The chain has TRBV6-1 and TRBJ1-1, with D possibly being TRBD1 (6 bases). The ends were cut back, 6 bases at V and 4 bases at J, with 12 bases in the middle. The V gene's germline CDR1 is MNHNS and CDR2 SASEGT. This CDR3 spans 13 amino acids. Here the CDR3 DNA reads TGTGCCAGCAGCTCCGGACAGCTCACTGAAGCTTTCTTT. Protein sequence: CASSSGQLTEAFF.

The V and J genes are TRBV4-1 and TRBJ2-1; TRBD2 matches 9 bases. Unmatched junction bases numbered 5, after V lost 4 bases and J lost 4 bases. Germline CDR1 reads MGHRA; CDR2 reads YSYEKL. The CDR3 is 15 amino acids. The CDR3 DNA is TGCGCCAGCAGCCTTGTGACTAGCGGATACAATGAGCAGTTCTTC. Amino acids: CASSLVTSGYNEQFF.

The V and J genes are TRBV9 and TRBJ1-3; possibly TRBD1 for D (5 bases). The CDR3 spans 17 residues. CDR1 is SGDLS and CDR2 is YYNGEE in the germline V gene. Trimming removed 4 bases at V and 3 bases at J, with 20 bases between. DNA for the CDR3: TGTGCCAGCAGCCCACAGTGGGGCCCAGTTGGTGGAAACACCATATATTTT. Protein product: CASSPQWGPVGGNTIYF.

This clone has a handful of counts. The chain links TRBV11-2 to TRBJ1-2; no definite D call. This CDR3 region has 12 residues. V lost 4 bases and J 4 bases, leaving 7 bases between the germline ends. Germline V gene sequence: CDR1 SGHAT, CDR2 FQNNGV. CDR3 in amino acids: CASSSTGYGYTF. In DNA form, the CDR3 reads TGTGCCAGCAGCTCTACGGGCTATGGCTACACCTTC.

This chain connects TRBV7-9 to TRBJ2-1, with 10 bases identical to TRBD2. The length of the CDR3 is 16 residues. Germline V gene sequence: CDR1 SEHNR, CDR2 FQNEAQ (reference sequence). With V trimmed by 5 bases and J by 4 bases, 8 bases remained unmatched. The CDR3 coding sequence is TGTGCCAGCAGCCGAGAGGGTAGCGGGAGGTACAATGAGCAGTTCTTC. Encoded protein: CASSREGSGRYNEQFF.

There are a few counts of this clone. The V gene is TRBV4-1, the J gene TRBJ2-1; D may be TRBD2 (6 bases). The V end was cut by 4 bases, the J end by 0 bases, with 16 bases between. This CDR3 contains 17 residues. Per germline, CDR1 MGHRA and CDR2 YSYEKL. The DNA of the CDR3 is TGCGCCAGCAGCCGGGGGGATGGGAAGAGCTCCTACAATGAGCAGTTCTTC. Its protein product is CASSRGDGKSSYNEQFF.

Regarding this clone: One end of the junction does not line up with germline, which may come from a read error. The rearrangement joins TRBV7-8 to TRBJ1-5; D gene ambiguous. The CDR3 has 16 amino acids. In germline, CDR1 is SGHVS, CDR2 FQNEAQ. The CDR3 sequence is CASSLGVTDSNQPQHF. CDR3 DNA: TGTGCCAGCAGCTTAGGTGTTACGGATAGCAATCAGCCTCAGCATTTT.

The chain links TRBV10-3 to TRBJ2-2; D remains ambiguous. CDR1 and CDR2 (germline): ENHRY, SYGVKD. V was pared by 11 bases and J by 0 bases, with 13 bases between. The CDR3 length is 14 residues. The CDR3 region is CASATGANTGELFF. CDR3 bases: TGTGCCTCCGCAACGGGTGCGAACACCGGGGAGCTGTTTTTT.

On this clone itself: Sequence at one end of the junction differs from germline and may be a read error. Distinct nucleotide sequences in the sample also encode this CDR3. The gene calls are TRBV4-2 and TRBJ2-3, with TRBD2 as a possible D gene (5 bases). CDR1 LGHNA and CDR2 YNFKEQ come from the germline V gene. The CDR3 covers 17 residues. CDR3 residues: CASSPRGGGSEADTQYF. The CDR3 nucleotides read TGTGCCAGTAGCCCGAGAGGCGGCGGGTCCGAGGCAGATACGCAGTATTTT.

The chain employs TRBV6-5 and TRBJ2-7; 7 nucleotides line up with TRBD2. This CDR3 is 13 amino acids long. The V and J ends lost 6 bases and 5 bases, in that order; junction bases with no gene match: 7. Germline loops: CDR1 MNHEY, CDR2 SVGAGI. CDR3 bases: TGTGCCAGCAGCGACTCGGGGGGAAACGAGCAGTACTTC. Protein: CASSDSGGNEQYF.

CDR3 coding DNA: TGTGCCAGCAGGAAAACAGGGGGCTACGAGCAGTACTTC. Translation gives CASRKTGGYEQYF. J is TRBJ2-7 and V is TRBV11-1; 8 bases are a match to TRBD1. V gave up 6 bases and J gave up 3 bases; unmatched junction bases: 4. In germline, CDR1 is SGHAT, CDR2 FQDESV (reference sequence). The CDR3 loop spans 13 amino acids.

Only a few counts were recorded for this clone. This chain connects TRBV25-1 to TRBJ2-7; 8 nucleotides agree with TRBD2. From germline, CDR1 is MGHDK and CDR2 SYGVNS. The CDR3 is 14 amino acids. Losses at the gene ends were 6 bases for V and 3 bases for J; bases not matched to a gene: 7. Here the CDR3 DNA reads TGTGCCAGCAGGCCCGGGGGGGCCCTCTACGAGCAGTACTTC. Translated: CASRPGGALYEQYF.

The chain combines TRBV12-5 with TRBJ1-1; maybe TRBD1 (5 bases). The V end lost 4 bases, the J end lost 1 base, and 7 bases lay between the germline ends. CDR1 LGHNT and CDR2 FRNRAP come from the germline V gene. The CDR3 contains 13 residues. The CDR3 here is CASGSQANTEAFF. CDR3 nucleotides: TGTGCTAGTGGTTCACAGGCGAACACTGAAGCTTTCTTT.

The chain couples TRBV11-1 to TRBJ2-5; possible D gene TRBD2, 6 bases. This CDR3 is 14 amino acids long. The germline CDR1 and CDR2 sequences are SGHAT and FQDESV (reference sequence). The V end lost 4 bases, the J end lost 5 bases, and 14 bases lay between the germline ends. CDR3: CASSSPTSMETQYF. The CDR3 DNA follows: TGTGCCAGCAGCTCACCTACTAGCATGGAGACCCAGTACTTC.

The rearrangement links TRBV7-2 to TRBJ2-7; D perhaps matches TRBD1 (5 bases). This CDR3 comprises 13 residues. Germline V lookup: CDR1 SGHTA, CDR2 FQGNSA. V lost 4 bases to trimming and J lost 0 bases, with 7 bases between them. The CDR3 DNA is TGTGCCAGCAGCTCAGGGAACTCCTACGAGCAGTACTTC. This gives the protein CASSSGNSYEQYF.

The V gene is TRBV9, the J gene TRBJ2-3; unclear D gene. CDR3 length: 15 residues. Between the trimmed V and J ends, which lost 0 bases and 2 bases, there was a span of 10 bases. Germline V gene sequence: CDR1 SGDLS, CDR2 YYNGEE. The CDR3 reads CASSVGDWLTDTQYF. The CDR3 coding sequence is TGTGCCAGCAGCGTAGGAGACTGGCTCACAGATACGCAGTATTTT.

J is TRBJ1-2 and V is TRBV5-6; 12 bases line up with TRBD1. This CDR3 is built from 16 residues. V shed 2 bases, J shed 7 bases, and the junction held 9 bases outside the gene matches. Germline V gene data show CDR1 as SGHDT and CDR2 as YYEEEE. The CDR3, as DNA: TGTGCCAGCAGCTTTTCGGGACAGGGGGCGTCTGGTGGCTACACCTTC. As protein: CASSFSGQGASGGYTF.

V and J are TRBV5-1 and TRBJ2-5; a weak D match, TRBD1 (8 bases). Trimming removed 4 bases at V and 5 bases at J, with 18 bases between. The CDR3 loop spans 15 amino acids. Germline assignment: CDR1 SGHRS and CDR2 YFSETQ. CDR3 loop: CASSPSTGEGETQYF. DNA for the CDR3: TGCGCCAGCAGCCCGTCGACAGGGGAGGGGGAGACCCAGTACTTC.

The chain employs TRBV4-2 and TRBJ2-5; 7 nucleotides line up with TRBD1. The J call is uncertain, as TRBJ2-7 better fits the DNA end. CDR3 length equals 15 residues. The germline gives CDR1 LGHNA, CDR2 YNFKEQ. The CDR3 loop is CASSQEPGQVYEQYF. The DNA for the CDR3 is TGTGCCAGCAGCCAAGAACCCGGACAGGTATACGAGCAGTACTTC.

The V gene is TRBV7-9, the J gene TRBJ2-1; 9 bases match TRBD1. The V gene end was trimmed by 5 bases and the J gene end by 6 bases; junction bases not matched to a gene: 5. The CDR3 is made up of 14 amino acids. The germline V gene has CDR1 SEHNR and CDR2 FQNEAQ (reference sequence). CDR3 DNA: TGTGCCAGCAGCGCCGGGACAGGGATCAATGAGCAGTTCTTC. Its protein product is CASSAGTGINEQFF.

CDR3 bases: TGTGCCAGCAGTTACTCCTTCCGCGGGAAGTACAATGAGCAGTTCTTC. Protein product: CASSYSFRGKYNEQFF. V usage is TRBV6-6 and J usage is TRBJ2-1; D is perhaps TRBD2 (6 bases). Germline loops: CDR1 MNHNY, CDR2 SVGAGI (reference sequence). This CDR3 has 16 amino acids. The V and J ends lost 0 bases and 4 bases respectively, with 13 bases between them.

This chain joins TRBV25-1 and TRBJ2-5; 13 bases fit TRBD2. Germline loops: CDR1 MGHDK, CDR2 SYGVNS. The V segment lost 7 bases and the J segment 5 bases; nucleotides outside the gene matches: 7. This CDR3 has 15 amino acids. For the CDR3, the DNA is TGTGCCAGCACACTAGCGGGAGGGCCGGGGGAGACCCAGTACTTC. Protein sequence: CASTLAGGPGETQYF.

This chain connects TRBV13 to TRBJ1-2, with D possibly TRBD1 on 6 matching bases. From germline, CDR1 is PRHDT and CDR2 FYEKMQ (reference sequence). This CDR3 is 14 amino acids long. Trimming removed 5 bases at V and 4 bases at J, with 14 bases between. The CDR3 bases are TGTGCCAGCAGCGCCAACAGGGCCCCCTATGGCTACACCTTC. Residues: CASSANRAPYGYTF.

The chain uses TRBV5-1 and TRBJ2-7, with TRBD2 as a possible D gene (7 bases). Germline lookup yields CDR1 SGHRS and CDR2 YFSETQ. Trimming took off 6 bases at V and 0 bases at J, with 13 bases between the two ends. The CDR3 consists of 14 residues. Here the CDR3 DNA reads TGCGCCAGCAACAGCGGGACAAGCTCCTACGAGCAGTACTTC. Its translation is CASNSGTSSYEQYF. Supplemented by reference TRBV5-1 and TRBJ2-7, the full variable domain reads KAGVTQTPRYLIKTRGQQVTLSCSPISGHRSVSWYQQTPGQGLQFLFEYFSETQRNKGNFPGRFSGRQFSNSRSEMNVSTLELGDSALYLCASNSGTSSYEQYFGPGTRLTVT.

The CDR3, as DNA: TGTGCCAGCTCACCAGGACAGGGCCAAGAGACCCAGTACTTC. Protein: CASSPGQGQETQYF. This chain links TRBV18 with TRBJ2-5, with 8 bases aligning to TRBD1. The CDR3 contains 14 residues. The V gene end was trimmed by 2 bases and the J gene end by 1 base; junction bases not matched to a gene: 0. Germline V gives CDR1 KGHSH, CDR2 LQKENI.

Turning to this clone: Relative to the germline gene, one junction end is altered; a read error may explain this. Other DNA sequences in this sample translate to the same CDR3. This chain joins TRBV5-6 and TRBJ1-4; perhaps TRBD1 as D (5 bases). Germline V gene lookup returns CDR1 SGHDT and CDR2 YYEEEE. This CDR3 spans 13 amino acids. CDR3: CASSPTGGEKLFF. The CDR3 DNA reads TGTGCCAGCAGCCCCACGGGGGGGGAAAAGCTGTTTTTT. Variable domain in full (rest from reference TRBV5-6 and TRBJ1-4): DAGVTQSPTHLIKTRGQQVTLRCSPKSGHDTVSWYQQALGQGPQFIFQYYEEEERQRGNFPDRFSGHQFPNYSSELNVNALLLGDSALYLCASSPTGGEKLFFGSGTQLSVL.